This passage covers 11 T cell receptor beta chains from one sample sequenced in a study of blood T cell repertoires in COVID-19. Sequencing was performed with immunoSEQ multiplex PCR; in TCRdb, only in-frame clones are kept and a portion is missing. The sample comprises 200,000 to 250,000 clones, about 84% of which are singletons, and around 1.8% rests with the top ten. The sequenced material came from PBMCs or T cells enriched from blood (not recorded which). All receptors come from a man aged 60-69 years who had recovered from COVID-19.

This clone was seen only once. CDR3 sequence: CASSPPVNTEAFF. DNA of the CDR3: TGTGCCAGTAGTCCTCCAGTAAACACTGAAGCTTTCTTT. The chain uses TRBV19 and TRBJ1-1, with unresolved D. The CDR3 runs 13 residues. V shed 5 bases and J shed 2 bases, with 9 bases lying between them. Per the germline V gene, CDR1 is LNHDA and CDR2 is SQIVND (reference sequence).

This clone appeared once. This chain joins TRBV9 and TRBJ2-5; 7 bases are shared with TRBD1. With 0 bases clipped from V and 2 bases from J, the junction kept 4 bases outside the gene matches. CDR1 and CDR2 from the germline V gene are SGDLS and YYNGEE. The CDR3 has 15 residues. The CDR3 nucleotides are TGTGCCAGCAGCGTAGCTTGGGACAGACAAGAGACCCAGTACTTC. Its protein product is CASSVAWDRQETQYF.

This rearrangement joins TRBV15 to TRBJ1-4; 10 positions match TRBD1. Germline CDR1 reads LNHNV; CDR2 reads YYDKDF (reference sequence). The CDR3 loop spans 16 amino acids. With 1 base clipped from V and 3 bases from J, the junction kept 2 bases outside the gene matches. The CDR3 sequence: CATSRGDRGSNEKLFF. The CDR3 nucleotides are TGTGCCACCAGCAGAGGGGACAGGGGTTCTAATGAAAAACTGTTTTTT.

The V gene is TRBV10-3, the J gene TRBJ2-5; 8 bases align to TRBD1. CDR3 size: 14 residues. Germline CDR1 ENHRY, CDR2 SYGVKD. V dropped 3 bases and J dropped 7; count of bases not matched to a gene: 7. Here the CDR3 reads CAISDQGARGTQYF. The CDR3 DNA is TGTGCCATCAGTGACCAGGGGGCGCGGGGGACCCAGTACTTC.

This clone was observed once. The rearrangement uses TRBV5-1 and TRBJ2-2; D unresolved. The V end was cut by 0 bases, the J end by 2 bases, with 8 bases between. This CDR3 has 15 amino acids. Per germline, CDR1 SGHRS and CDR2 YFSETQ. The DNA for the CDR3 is TGCGCCAGCAGCTTGGGGGCAGAAAACACCGGGGAGCTGTTTTTT. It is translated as CASSLGAENTGELFF. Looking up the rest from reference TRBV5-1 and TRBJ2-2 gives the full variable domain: KAGVTQTPRYLIKTRGQQVTLSCSPISGHRSVSWYQQTPGQGLQFLFEYFSETQRNKGNFPGRFSGRQFSNSRSEMNVSTLELGDSALYLCASSLGAENTGELFFGEGSRLTVL.

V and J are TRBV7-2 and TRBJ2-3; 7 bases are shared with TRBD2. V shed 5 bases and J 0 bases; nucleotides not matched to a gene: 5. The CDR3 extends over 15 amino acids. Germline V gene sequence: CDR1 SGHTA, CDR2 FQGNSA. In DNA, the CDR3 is TGTGCCAGCAGCCCTAGCGGTTCTAGCACAGATACGCAGTATTTT. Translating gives CASSPSGSSTDTQYF.

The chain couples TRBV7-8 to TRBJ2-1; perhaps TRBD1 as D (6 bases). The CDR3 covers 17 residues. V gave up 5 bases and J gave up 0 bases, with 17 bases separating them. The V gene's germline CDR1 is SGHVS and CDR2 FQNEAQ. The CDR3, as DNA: TGTGCCAGCAGCAACTCAACGCTGGGGGCCTCCTACAATGAGCAGTTCTTC. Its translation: CASSNSTLGASYNEQFF.

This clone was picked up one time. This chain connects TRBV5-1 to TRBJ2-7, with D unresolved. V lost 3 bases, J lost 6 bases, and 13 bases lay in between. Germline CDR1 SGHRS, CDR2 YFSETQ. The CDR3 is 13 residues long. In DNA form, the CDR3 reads TGCGCCAGCAGCTCTCCAGGCAACTTCGAGCAGTACTTC. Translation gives CASSSPGNFEQYF.

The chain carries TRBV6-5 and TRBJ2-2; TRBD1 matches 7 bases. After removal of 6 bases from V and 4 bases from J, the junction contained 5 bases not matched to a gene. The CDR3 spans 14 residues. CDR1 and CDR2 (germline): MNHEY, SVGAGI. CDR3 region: CASRIDRATGELFF. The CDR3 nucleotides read TGTGCCAGCAGGATTGACAGGGCCACCGGGGAGCTGTTTTTT.

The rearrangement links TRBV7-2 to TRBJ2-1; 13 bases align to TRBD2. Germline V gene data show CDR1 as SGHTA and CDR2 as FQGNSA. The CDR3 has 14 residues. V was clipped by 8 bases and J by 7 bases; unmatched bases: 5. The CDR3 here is CASQLAGGRNEQFF. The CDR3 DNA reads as TGTGCCAGCCAACTAGCGGGGGGGCGGAATGAGCAGTTCTTC. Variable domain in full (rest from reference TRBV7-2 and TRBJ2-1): GAGVSQSPSNKVTEKGKDVELRCDPISGHTALYWYRQSLGQGLEFLIYFQGNSAPDKSGLPSDRFSAERTGGSVSTLTIQRTQQEDSAVYLCASQLAGGRNEQFFGPGTRLTVL.

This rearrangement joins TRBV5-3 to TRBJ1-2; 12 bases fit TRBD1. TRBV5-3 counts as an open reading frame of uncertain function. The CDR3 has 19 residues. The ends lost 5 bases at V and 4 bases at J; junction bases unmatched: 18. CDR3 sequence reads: CARRDRRPGQGATSYGYTF. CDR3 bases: TGTGCCAGAAGGGATCGGAGGCCGGGACAGGGGGCGACCAGCTATGGCTACACCTTC.